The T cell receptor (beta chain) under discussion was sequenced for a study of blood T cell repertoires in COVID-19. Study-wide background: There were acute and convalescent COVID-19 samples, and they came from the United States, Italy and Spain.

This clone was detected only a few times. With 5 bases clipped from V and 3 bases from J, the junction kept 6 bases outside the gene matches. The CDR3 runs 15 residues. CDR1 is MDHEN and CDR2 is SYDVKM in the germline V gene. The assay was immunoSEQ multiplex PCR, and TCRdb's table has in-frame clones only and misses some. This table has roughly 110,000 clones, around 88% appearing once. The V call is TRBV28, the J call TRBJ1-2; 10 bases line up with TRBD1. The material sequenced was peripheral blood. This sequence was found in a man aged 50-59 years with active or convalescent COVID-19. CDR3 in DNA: TGTGCCAGCAGTAGACAGGGGGCCTCCGACTATGGCTACACCTTC. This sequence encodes CASSRQGASDYGYTF.